Shown below are 20 T cell receptor beta chains from a single sample sequenced in a study of T cell repertoires in cytomegalovirus infection. MiXCR, run by TCRdb on the reads, gives a single entry per CDR3 protein. The table lists about 140,000 distinct CDR3 sequences, about 6% of them singletons. Sequencing used PBMCs. These receptor sequences come from a human donor in good health (CMV status not recorded). Some clones in this sample may be carry-over from other donors' samples.

The chain joins TRBV11-2 to TRBJ2-7; D possibly uses TRBD1 or TRBD2 (5 bases each). Germline loops: CDR1 SGHAT, CDR2 FQNNGV. V lost 3 bases and J lost 2, with 11 bases in between. The CDR3 has 14 amino acids. The CDR3 spells CASSLGEGPYEQYF. The CDR3 nucleotides read TGTGCCAGCAGCTTGGGAGAGGGGCCCTACGAGCAGTACTTC.

This clonotype has at least ten counts. The chain is built from TRBV20-1 and TRBJ2-1; D ambiguous. The V end lost 5 bases, the J end lost 2 bases, and 7 bases lay between the germline ends. CDR1 DFQATT and CDR2 SNEGSKA come from the germline V gene (reference sequence). The CDR3 runs to 12 residues. DNA for the CDR3: TGCAGTGCTCTCGACGCCTACAATGAGCAGTTCTTC. As protein: CSALDAYNEQFF.

This clonotype came up many times. The rearrangement joins TRBV5-4 to TRBJ2-2; D ambiguous. Trimming left V 0 bases short and J 0 bases short, with 9 bases between. The CDR3 is made up of 16 amino acids. Germline V gene sequence: CDR1 SGHNT, CDR2 YYREEE (reference sequence). DNA of the CDR3: TGTGCCAGCAGCTTGGCAGTTTTACCGAACACCGGGGAGCTGTTTTTT. It encodes CASSLAVLPNTGELFF.

This clonotype was recorded at least ten times. The chain couples TRBV19 to TRBJ2-3, with 10 bases lining up with TRBD1. The trim removed 5 bases at V and 3 bases at J, leaving 11 bases unmatched. Germline V gives CDR1 LNHDA, CDR2 SQIVND (reference sequence). The CDR3 sequence is 17 residues long. In nucleotides, the CDR3 is TGTGCCAGTAGTCTCCGGACAGGGGGATTCGGAACAGATACGCAGTATTTT. The encoded protein is CASSLRTGGFGTDTQYF.

This clonotype was detected ten times or more. The chain is built from TRBV11-2 and TRBJ2-3, with no clear D. Germline CDR1 and CDR2: SGHAT and FQNNGV. This CDR3 spans 15 amino acids. Trimming pared 5 bases from V and 0 bases from J, leaving 12 bases between. CDR3 nucleotide sequence: TGTGCCAGCAGCCGAGCAATGAGAAGCACAGATACGCAGTATTTT. Translated: CASSRAMRSTDTQYF.

This clonotype came up many times. The chain links TRBV4-2 to TRBJ2-3; D perhaps matches TRBD2 (6 bases). Germline V gene data show CDR1 as LGHNA and CDR2 as YNFKEQ. V lost 0 bases to trimming and J lost 5 bases, with 12 bases between them. The CDR3 runs to 15 residues. The CDR3 loop reads CASSQDGGSGDTQYF. The CDR3, as DNA: TGTGCCAGCAGCCAAGATGGGGGTAGCGGAGATACGCAGTATTTT.

This clonotype has a count of ten or more. The genes are TRBV7-2 and TRBJ1-2; perhaps TRBD1 as D (5 bases). The germline CDR1 and CDR2 sequences are SGHTA and FQGNSA. Trimming pared 5 bases from V and 1 base from J, leaving 20 bases between. The CDR3 is made up of 17 amino acids. The CDR3 region has the DNA TGTGCCAGCAGCCCCCCCGATGGGGGTTACGGTAACTATGGCTACACCTTC. Amino acids: CASSPPDGGYGNYGYTF.

This clonotype was seen many times. The chain couples TRBV6-1 to TRBJ1-2; D gene uncertain. V lost 0 bases to trimming and J lost 8 bases, with 13 bases between them. The germline V gene has CDR1 MNHNS and CDR2 SASEGT. The CDR3 contains 14 residues. The CDR3: CASSEAGTLGGYTF. CDR3 nucleotide sequence: TGTGCCAGCAGTGAAGCGGGCACCCTGGGAGGCTACACCTTC.

This clonotype was observed at least ten times. The chain has TRBV6-2 or TRBV6-3 and TRBJ2-2; 7 bases are a match to TRBD1. From germline, CDR1 is MNHEY and CDR2 SVGEGT. The CDR3 consists of 14 residues. The trim removed 8 bases at V and 5 bases at J, leaving 8 bases unmatched. This CDR3 reads CASEEGGWTGELFF. DNA of the CDR3: TGTGCCAGCGAGGAAGGGGGCTGGACCGGGGAGCTGTTTTTT.

This clonotype has a count of ten or more. The genes are TRBV7-2 and TRBJ1-5; no reliable D call. The CDR3 runs to 15 residues. V was pared by 3 bases and J by 4 bases, with 13 bases between. The germline gives CDR1 SGHTA, CDR2 FQGNSA. The CDR3: CASSLGWGGNQPQHF. In DNA, the CDR3 is TGTGCCAGCAGCTTGGGATGGGGTGGAAATCAGCCCCAGCATTTT. Looking up the rest from reference TRBV7-2 and TRBJ1-5 gives the full variable domain: GAGVSQSPSNKVTEKGKDVELRCDPISGHTALYWYRQSLGQGLEFLIYFQGNSAPDKSGLPSDRFSAERTGGSVSTLTIQRTQQEDSAVYLCASSLGWGGNQPQHFGDGTRLSIL.

This clonotype showed up just a few times. V gene TRBV14 combines with J gene TRBJ1-2; tentatively, D is TRBD1 (5 bases). Germline assignment: CDR1 SGHDN and CDR2 FVKESK. The CDR3 contains 16 residues. The V gene lost 4 bases and the J gene lost 4 bases, with 19 bases spanning the gap. The CDR3 loop is CASSPDRTQTVYGYTF. The CDR3 nucleotides read TGTGCCAGCAGCCCAGACAGAACCCAAACAGTCTATGGCTACACCTTC.

The J gene is TRBJ1-1, the V gene TRBV5-6, with a weak D call TRBD1 (6 bases). This CDR3 is built from 14 residues. CDR1 is SGHDT, CDR2 YYEEEE, per germline. The V and J ends lost 1 base and 5 bases respectively, with 12 bases between them. For the CDR3, the DNA is TGTGCCAGCAGCTTGAACAGGGTAAGGACTGAAGCTTTCTTT. Translation gives CASSLNRVRTEAFF.

In this sample, this clonotype turned up many times. The rearrangement joins TRBV14 to TRBJ2-3; D remains ambiguous. The germline gives CDR1 SGHDN, CDR2 FVKESK. Trimming left V 4 bases short and J 2 bases short, with 19 bases between. The length of the CDR3 is 17 residues. CDR3 region: CASSRVRAIPFTDTQYF. In DNA, the CDR3 is TGTGCCAGCAGCCGCGTTCGTGCCATACCTTTCACAGATACGCAGTATTTT.

In its sample, this clonotype was seen many times. The chain has TRBV7-2 and TRBJ2-3; TRBD2 might be the D (5 bases). Between the trimmed V and J ends, which lost 1 base and 2 bases, there was a span of 13 bases. Germline assignment: CDR1 SGHTA and CDR2 FQGNSA. The CDR3 length is 16 residues. The CDR3 bases are TGTGCCAGCAGCTTAGGCCGCGCGGGTTCCACAGATACGCAGTATTTT. It yields the protein CASSLGRAGSTDTQYF.

The sample holds many counts of this clonotype. The DNA for the CDR3 is TGTGCCAGCAGTCCCATACATCGGACAGACTTGAACACTGAAGCTTTCTTT. It yields the protein CASSPIHRTDLNTEAFF. This chain links TRBV12-3 or TRBV12-4 with TRBJ1-1; D is perhaps TRBD1 (6 bases). CDR3 size: 17 residues. V was pared by 5 bases and J by 0 bases, with 19 bases between.

This clonotype was detected a few times. The chain combines TRBV18 with TRBJ2-5; 13 bases fit TRBD2. The germline gives CDR1 KGHSH, CDR2 LQKENI. Germline trimming cut 5 bases from V and 3 bases from J; bases unmatched to any gene: 9. The CDR3 has 17 residues. The CDR3 DNA follows: TGTGCCAGCTCAACGGCCGGGACTAGCGGGGCCAAAGAGACCCAGTACTTC. It is translated as CASSTAGTSGAKETQYF.

Ten or more counts support this clonotype. The chain links TRBV6-6 to TRBJ1-4; 7 nucleotides align to TRBD1. With 5 bases clipped from V and 10 bases from J, the junction kept 10 bases outside the gene matches. CDR3 size: 14 residues. Per the germline V gene, CDR1 is MNHNY and CDR2 is SVGAGI (reference sequence). For the CDR3, the DNA is TGTGCCAGCAGTCAGGCGGCAGGGGGGGCAAAACTGTTTTTT. Translated: CASSQAAGGAKLFF.

This clonotype was recorded many times. This chain uses TRBV7-2 with TRBJ2-7, with 15 bases lining up with TRBD2. Trimming cost V 3 bases and J 0 bases; bases outside gene matches: 3. The CDR3 is 17 amino acids. Germline V gene sequence: CDR1 SGHTA, CDR2 FQGNSA. The CDR3 sequence is CASSFGLAGGSSYEQYF. Written as DNA, the CDR3 is TGTGCCAGCAGCTTCGGACTAGCGGGGGGGAGCTCCTACGAGCAGTACTTC.

The CDR3 loop is CSVLTGRGATDTQYF. CDR3 in DNA: TGCAGCGTTCTGACAGGACGTGGAGCGACAGATACGCAGTATTTT. The genes are TRBV29-1 and TRBJ2-3, with D possibly matching TRBD1 (6 bases). The CDR3 covers 15 residues. Trimming took 5 bases from V and 3 from J, leaving 18 bases between them. Germline CDR1 reads SQVTM; CDR2 reads ANQGSEA.

This clonotype was seen many times. V gene TRBV7-9 combines with J gene TRBJ1-5; D gene ambiguous. Germline V gene sequence: CDR1 SEHNR, CDR2 FQNEAQ (reference sequence). Trimming pared 4 bases from V and 13 bases from J, leaving 17 bases between. There are 13 residues in the CDR3. CDR3 protein: CASSSLRADQQHF. The CDR3 bases are TGTGCCAGCAGCTCCCTGAGGGCAGATCAGCAGCATTTT.